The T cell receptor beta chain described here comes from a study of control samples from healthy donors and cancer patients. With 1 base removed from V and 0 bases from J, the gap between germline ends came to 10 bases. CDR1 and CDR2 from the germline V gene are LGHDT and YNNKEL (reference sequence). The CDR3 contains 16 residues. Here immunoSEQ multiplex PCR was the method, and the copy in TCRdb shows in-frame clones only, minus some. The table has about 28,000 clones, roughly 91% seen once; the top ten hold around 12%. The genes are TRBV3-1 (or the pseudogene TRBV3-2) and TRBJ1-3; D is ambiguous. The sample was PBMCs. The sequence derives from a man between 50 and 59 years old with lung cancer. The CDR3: CASSQGSGSSGNTIYF. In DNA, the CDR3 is TGTGCCAGCAGCCAAGGTTCAGGTAGCTCTGGAAACACCATATATTTT.